The 4 T cell receptor beta chains below were found in one sample sequenced in a study of cytomegalovirus exposure and HLA in healthy donors. The primer mix had 60 Vbeta and 13 Jbeta primers. Data came from immunoSEQ multiplex PCR; TCRdb stores just in-frame clones and leaves some out. The sample records over 200,000 clones, about 75% being singletons. Sequencing was done on a sample of PBMCs. The receptor set was obtained from a woman aged 25 to 39 in good health and CMV-seronegative.

The chain recombines TRBV6-1 with TRBJ1-6; TRBD1 aligns across 8 bases. V dropped 7 bases and J dropped 10; count of bases not matched to a gene: 9. This CDR3 contains 14 residues. Germline-derived CDR1 and CDR2 are MNHNS and SASEGT. CDR3 nucleotides: TGTGCCAGCACGCGTGGACAGGGTTACTCACCCCTCCACTTT. This encodes CASTRGQGYSPLHF.

The chain recombines TRBV18 with TRBJ1-4; D remains unclear. Germline CDR1 is KGHSH and CDR2 is LQKENI. Trimming took off 2 bases at V and 3 bases at J, with 10 bases between the two ends. The CDR3 is 15 amino acids. The CDR3 reads CASSPEPEANEKLFF. The CDR3 nucleotides read TGTGCCAGCTCACCAGAACCGGAGGCTAATGAAAAACTGTTTTTT.

The V call is TRBV4-1, the J call TRBJ2-7; D is unresolved. The V and J ends lost 3 bases and 3 bases respectively, with 9 bases between them. CDR3 length equals 13 residues. From germline, CDR1 is MGHRA and CDR2 YSYEKL. The CDR3 bases are TGCGCCAGCAGCCATCCCCCAAACTACGAGCAGTACTTC. Its protein is CASSHPPNYEQYF.

The chain carries TRBV13 and TRBJ2-3; 11 nucleotides agree with TRBD2. The CDR3 has 16 amino acids. With 5 bases clipped from V and 3 bases from J, the junction kept 7 bases outside the gene matches. The germline V gene encodes CDR1 PRHDT and CDR2 FYEKMQ (reference sequence). The CDR3 DNA follows: TGTGCCAGCAGCATGATAGCGGGAGGGCCTACAGATACGCAGTATTTT. It codes for CASSMIAGGPTDTQYF.